A single sample gave rise to the 32 T cell receptor beta chains below, sequenced in a study of identical twins. TCRdb called the 5' RACE reads again in MiXCR, with one record for every CDR3 protein. The sample carries 1.5 million to 2 million distinct CDR3 sequences, about 32% recorded once. The sample comprised cord blood. These receptor sequences come from a newborn girl in good health.

This sequence joins TRBV25-1 and TRBJ1-2; D possibly corresponds to TRBD1 (5 bases). V was clipped by 8 bases and J by 6 bases, with 13 bases between them. CDR1 is MGHDK, CDR2 SYGVNS, per germline. CDR3 size: 12 residues. The CDR3 nucleotides are TGTGCCAGCGGGATAGGGGACCATGGCTACACCTTC. Protein: CASGIGDHGYTF.

The sample holds many counts of this clonotype. This rearrangement joins TRBV4-2 to TRBJ2-1; the match to TRBD2 covers 13 bases. This CDR3 spans 17 amino acids. From germline, CDR1 is LGHNA and CDR2 YNFKEQ. J lost 3 bases, V lost 1 base, and 3 bases had no gene match. CDR3 amino acids: CASSQAGTSGVYNEQFF. As DNA, the CDR3 is TGTGCCAGCAGCCAAGCTGGGACTAGCGGGGTCTACAATGAGCAGTTCTTC.

J is TRBJ2-1 and V is TRBV13; 7 nucleotides align to TRBD2. Germline V gives CDR1 PRHDT, CDR2 FYEKMQ (reference sequence). V gave up 5 bases and J gave up 3 bases; unmatched junction bases: 7. The CDR3 spans 15 residues. The CDR3: CASSPRGSFYNEQFF. The CDR3 bases are TGTGCCAGCAGCCCGCGGGGGTCCTTCTACAATGAGCAGTTCTTC.

In its sample, this clonotype was seen a few times. The rearrangement uses TRBV20-1 and TRBJ1-2; the D is unclear. This CDR3 comprises 12 residues. CDR1 and CDR2 from the germline V gene are DFQATT and SNEGSKA (reference sequence). Here the CDR3 DNA reads TGCAGCCTCACAGCAGGCGACTATGGCTACACCTTC. This sequence encodes CSLTAGDYGYTF.

The chain joins TRBV6-5 to TRBJ2-7; a weak D match, TRBD1 (5 bases). Germline V CDR1 and CDR2: MNHEY, SVGAGI. Trimming left V 2 bases short and J 2 bases short, with 10 bases between. The CDR3 length is 14 residues. The DNA of the CDR3 is TGTGCCAGCAGTTACAAGGCAGGGCCCTACGAGCAGTACTTC. Amino acids: CASSYKAGPYEQYF.

This clonotype was seen a few times. The V call is TRBV4-2, the J call TRBJ2-7; no reliable D call. V was trimmed by 1 base and J by 6 bases, leaving 22 bases between them. The CDR3 extends over 17 amino acids. Germline V gene lookup returns CDR1 LGHNA and CDR2 YNFKEQ. The chain's CDR3 is CASSQVKLATLGPEQYF. The DNA for the CDR3 is TGTGCCAGCAGCCAAGTGAAGCTGGCTACTCTAGGCCCCGAGCAGTACTTC.

A few counts support this clonotype. An end of the junction does not agree with germline; a read error may underlie this. The chain carries TRBV6-6 and TRBJ2-1; 10 nucleotides match TRBD2. Germline lookup yields CDR1 MNHNY and CDR2 SVGAGI (reference sequence). The CDR3 spans 16 residues. CDR3 bases: TGTGCCAGCGGTTACCCCACTAGCGGGAACTACAATGAGCAGTTCTTC. It codes for CASGYPTSGNYNEQFF.

This clonotype has just a few counts. V gene TRBV20-1 combines with J gene TRBJ2-1, with 16 bases identical to TRBD2. Germline CDR1 DFQATT, CDR2 SNEGSKA (reference sequence). This CDR3 spans 15 amino acids. The CDR3 reads CGGLAGGFAYNEQFF. CDR3 DNA: TGCGGGGGACTAGCGGGAGGGTTCGCCTACAATGAGCAGTTCTTC.

This clonotype was detected many times. The rearrangement uses TRBV12-3 or TRBV12-4 and TRBJ2-3; TRBD2 aligns across 10 bases. This CDR3 is built from 16 residues. The junction had 7 bases not matched to a gene; V was cut back by 5 bases and J by 2 bases. The CDR3 bases are TGTGCCAGCAGTCCGCTAGCGGGGGCGCTCACAGATACGCAGTATTTT. Its protein is CASSPLAGALTDTQYF.

The rearrangement links TRBV5-6 to TRBJ2-5; D is unclear. The length of the CDR3 is 15 residues. V was cut by 4 bases and J by 2 bases, with 15 bases left in between. CDR1 is SGHDT, CDR2 YYEEEE, per germline. The CDR3 DNA follows: TGTGCCAGCAGCCTGATAGACACAGTTCAAGAGACCCAGTACTTC. It is translated as CASSLIDTVQETQYF. Based on the CDR3 plus reference TRBV5-6 and TRBJ2-5, the full variable domain is DAGVTQSPTHLIKTRGQQVTLRCSPKSGHDTVSWYQQALGQGPQFIFQYYEEEERQRGNFPDRFSGHQFPNYSSELNVNALLLGDSALYLCASSLIDTVQETQYFGPGTRLLVL.

The rearrangement uses TRBV5-1 and TRBJ2-4; D perhaps matches TRBD1 (5 bases). The germline gives CDR1 SGHRS, CDR2 YFSETQ. This CDR3 spans 13 amino acids. Between the trimmed V and J ends, which lost 1 base and 6 bases, there was a span of 8 bases. CDR3 sequence (DNA): TGCGCCAGCAGCTTGTCTGACAGAAACATTCAGTACTTC. It is translated as CASSLSDRNIQYF.

The chain joins TRBV6-6 to TRBJ2-5; D is perhaps TRBD1 or TRBD2 (5 bases each). The J call may be wrong; the DNA end is better matched by TRBJ2-7. Germline V gene data show CDR1 as MNHNY and CDR2 as SVGAGI (reference sequence). The CDR3 is made up of 14 amino acids. The CDR3 is CASSTRGDTYEQYF. The CDR3 coding sequence is TGTGCCAGCAGCACTAGGGGCGATACCTACGAGCAGTACTTC.

This chain joins TRBV20-1 and TRBJ2-5; D perhaps matches TRBD1 (5 bases). Germline V gene sequence: CDR1 DFQATT, CDR2 SNEGSKA (reference sequence). This CDR3 has 14 residues. The ends were cut back, 4 bases at V and 1 base at J, with 13 bases in the middle. The CDR3 nucleotides read TGCAGTGCTACGGTGCGTCAGGGCCAAGAGACCCAGTACTTC. Its protein product is CSATVRQGQETQYF.

This clonotype was observed a few times. J is TRBJ2-1 and V is TRBV6-6, with D perhaps matching TRBD1 or TRBD2 (5 bases each). Trimming removed 5 bases at V and 4 bases at J, with 21 bases between. Per germline, CDR1 MNHNY and CDR2 SVGAGI (reference sequence). The CDR3 covers 17 residues. Written as DNA, the CDR3 is TGTGCCAGCAGTACCCCACCGCCGGGACCCATATACAATGAGCAGTTCTTC. This sequence encodes CASSTPPPGPIYNEQFF.

To note about this clonotype: The junction departs from germline at one end; a sequencing error may be responsible. The chain employs TRBV2 and TRBJ2-1, with a tentative D call TRBD2 (6 bases). CDR3 size: 14 residues. Per the germline V gene, CDR1 is SNHLY and CDR2 is FYNNEI. The CDR3 loop reads CASSDSEGGNEQSF. The DNA of the CDR3 is TGTGCCAGCAGTGATTCGGAGGGCGGGAATGAGCAGTCCTTC.

This clonotype has at least ten counts. The rearrangement joins TRBV20-1 to TRBJ2-5; D gene ambiguous. Trimming removed 3 bases at V and 5 bases at J, with 7 bases between. This CDR3 is 11 amino acids long. CDR1 is DFQATT, CDR2 SNEGSKA, per germline (reference sequence). This chain's CDR3 is CSASPMETQYF. Written as DNA, the CDR3 is TGCAGTGCTAGCCCCATGGAGACCCAGTACTTC.

The chain carries TRBV6-5 and TRBJ2-7; TRBD1 agrees at 7 bases. Losses at the gene ends were 4 bases for V and 3 bases for J; bases not matched to a gene: 6. The CDR3 contains 14 residues. The germline CDR1 and CDR2 sequences are MNHEY and SVGAGI. The CDR3 DNA follows: TGTGCCAGCAGTTTTGGACAGGTAAACTACGAGCAGTACTTC. This encodes CASSFGQVNYEQYF.

This clonotype has just a few counts. The genes are TRBV4-1 and TRBJ1-1; D unresolved. CDR1 is MGHRA, CDR2 YSYEKL, per germline. The CDR3 spans 15 residues. V lost 1 base, J lost 11 bases, and 20 bases lay in between. CDR3 sequence reads: CASSQGRTVASWAFF. The CDR3 region has the DNA TGCGCCAGCAGCCAAGGTAGGACGGTCGCTTCATGGGCTTTCTTT.

In this sample, this clonotype turned up a few times. The rearrangement joins TRBV7-8 to TRBJ2-3; no firm D call. The CDR3 has 16 residues. The V and J ends lost 6 bases and 2 bases respectively, with 18 bases between them. Germline values: CDR1 SGHVS, CDR2 FQNEAQ. The CDR3 nucleotides are TGTGCCAGCAGGCCGAACTTTAGGTCGCCCACAGATACGCAGTATTTT. Amino acids: CASRPNFRSPTDTQYF.

A few counts support this clonotype. V and J are TRBV14 and TRBJ2-1; 7 bases map to TRBD2. Germline lookup yields CDR1 SGHDN and CDR2 FVKESK. V lost 0 bases and J lost 3; bases outside the gene matches: 8. This CDR3 has 17 residues. CDR3: CASSQDSAGVLYNEQFF. CDR3 coding DNA: TGTGCCAGCAGCCAAGATTCGGCGGGAGTTCTCTACAATGAGCAGTTCTTC.

This clonotype was picked up a small number of times. V gene TRBV20-1 combines with J gene TRBJ1-2; tentatively, D is TRBD1 (5 bases). The length of the CDR3 is 14 residues. The V and J ends lost 6 bases and 1 base respectively, with 15 bases between them. CDR1 and CDR2 (germline): DFQATT, SNEGSKA (reference sequence). Here the CDR3 DNA reads TGCAGTGCCCTTACGACAGTTCTTAACTATGGCTACACCTTC. As protein: CSALTTVLNYGYTF.

This clonotype was observed a handful of times. The chain combines TRBV6-1 with TRBJ1-2, with D perhaps TRBD1 (5 bases). The length of the CDR3 is 14 residues. Per the germline V gene, CDR1 is MNHNS and CDR2 is SASEGT. V lost 2 bases and J 7 bases, leaving 14 bases between the germline ends. The CDR3 DNA sequence: TGTGCCAGCAGTGAACCCCCCGACGGGGGTGGCTACACCTTC. Protein sequence: CASSEPPDGGGYTF.

This clonotype was seen a single time. This may come from a read error, since a much larger clone is one base off. The J gene is TRBJ2-6, the V gene TRBV27; D gene ambiguous. V lost 1 base and J lost 0, with 4 bases in between. This CDR3 has 15 amino acids. Germline CDR1 MNHEY, CDR2 SMNVEV (reference sequence). The DNA of the CDR3 is TGTGCCAGCAGTTTATTCCCCTCTGGGGCCAACGTCCTGACTTTC. Its translation: CASSLFPSGANVLTF.

The rearrangement uses TRBV5-1 and TRBJ1-1, with D unclear. The germline gives CDR1 SGHRS, CDR2 YFSETQ. This CDR3 is built from 15 residues. Trimming removed 4 bases at V and 4 bases at J, with 17 bases between. In DNA form, the CDR3 reads TGCGCCAGCAGCCGTCGAGTGGAAGGCGGCACTGAAGCTTTCTTT. The encoded protein is CASSRRVEGGTEAFF. The full variable domain, with the rest looked up from reference TRBV5-1 and TRBJ1-1, is KAGVTQTPRYLIKTRGQQVTLSCSPISGHRSVSWYQQTPGQGLQFLFEYFSETQRNKGNFPGRFSGRQFSNSRSEMNVSTLELGDSALYLCASSRRVEGGTEAFFGQGTRLTVV.

The chain employs TRBV20-1 and TRBJ1-5, with D unclear. V gave up 0 bases and J gave up 10 bases, with 10 bases separating them. CDR1 is DFQATT, CDR2 SNEGSKA, per germline (reference sequence). The CDR3 length is 12 residues. The DNA for the CDR3 is TGCAGTGCTAGAGACACAACTGTCCCCCAGCATTTT. Translation: CSARDTTVPQHF.

This clonotype was counted a few times. The chain employs TRBV5-1 and TRBJ1-4, with D possibly being TRBD1 (5 bases). The CDR3 is made up of 14 amino acids. V was trimmed by 3 bases and J by 4 bases, leaving 10 bases between them. CDR1 is SGHRS, CDR2 YFSETQ, per germline. Here the CDR3 reads CASSSGPFNEKLFF. The CDR3 bases are TGCGCCAGCAGCTCGGGACCGTTTAATGAAAAACTGTTTTTT.

A word on this clonotype: At one end the junction does not follow the germline gene, possibly because of a read error. The rearrangement uses TRBV3-1 and TRBJ2-5; 8 bases fit TRBD1. The last part of the DNA fits TRBJ2-7 better; the J call may be wrong. Germline assignment: CDR1 LGHDT and CDR2 YNNKEL (reference sequence). The CDR3 covers 14 residues. The CDR3 loop is CVSSPDRVSDEQYF. The CDR3 region has the DNA TGTGTCAGCAGCCCGGACAGGGTTTCAGACGAGCAGTACTTC.

Regarding this clonotype: A much larger clonotype is one base distant, so this may be a read error. The rearrangement joins TRBV13 to TRBJ2-1; no firm D call. Per the germline V gene, CDR1 is PRHDT and CDR2 is FYEKMQ (reference sequence). The V and J ends lost 4 bases and 13 bases respectively, with 17 bases between them. This CDR3 has 13 amino acids. Here the CDR3 reads CASSSPLEETQFF. CDR3 coding DNA: TGTGCCAGCAGCTCTCCCCTCGAAGAGACCCAGTTCTTC.

Regarding this clonotype: The junction differs from germline at one of its ends, possibly a read error. CDR3 sequence (DNA): TGTGCCATCAGTGAGAGGGGAGGACAGACATTCACAGATACGCCGTATTTT. Its translation: CAISERGGQTFTDTPYF. The genes are TRBV10-3 and TRBJ2-3; D is possibly TRBD1 or TRBD2 (6 bases each). Per the germline V gene, CDR1 is ENHRY and CDR2 is SYGVKD. The CDR3 totals 17 residues.

The gene calls are TRBV20-1 and TRBJ2-7, with TRBD2 matching 13 bases. V gave up 5 bases and J gave up 10 bases; unmatched junction bases: 11. In germline, CDR1 is DFQATT, CDR2 SNEGSKA (reference sequence). The CDR3 runs 14 residues. Here the CDR3 reads CSASQTSGGLSQYF. CDR3 DNA: TGCAGTGCTTCCCAGACTAGCGGGGGGCTATCCCAGTACTTC.

This clonotype was detected a few times. The V gene is TRBV4-2, the J gene TRBJ1-2, with D unresolved. Trimming left V 0 bases short and J 4 bases short, with 12 bases between. The CDR3 has 15 amino acids. Germline lookup yields CDR1 LGHNA and CDR2 YNFKEQ. CDR3 in DNA: TGTGCCAGCAGCCAAGATCTGGCAGCTACCTATGGCTACACCTTC. Amino acids: CASSQDLAATYGYTF.

Only a few counts were recorded for this clonotype. V is TRBV15 and J is TRBJ2-1; TRBD2 matches 13 bases. CDR1 is LNHNV and CDR2 is YYDKDF in the germline V gene (reference sequence). Trimming cost V 8 bases and J 5 bases; bases outside gene matches: 3. CDR3 length: 14 amino acids. The CDR3 loop is CATRTSGRNNEQFF. In DNA, the CDR3 is TGTGCCACCCGGACTAGCGGGAGAAACAATGAGCAGTTCTTC.